This T cell receptor beta chain came from a study of CD8 T cells in ankylosing spondylitis. Study conclusions and caveats: A CD8+ phenotype characterized the disease-linked clones, which were relatively rare in peripheral blood.

This clonotype showed up many times. Its antigen is currently unknown. Using quantitative 5'-RACE with molecular barcodes, the authors made TCR beta libraries. TCRdb called the 5' RACE reads again in MiXCR, with one record for every CDR3 protein. This table holds around 31,000 distinct CDR3 sequences, under 40% found once. The germline gives CDR1 LNHDA, CDR2 SQIVND (reference sequence). The CDR3 extends over 14 amino acids. V shed 3 bases, J shed 9 bases, and the junction held 5 bases outside the gene matches. The origin of this receptor is a male donor with ankylosing spondylitis. The chain is built from TRBV19 and TRBJ2-1; 10 bases fit TRBD1. The specimen sequenced was synovial fluid, either unsorted or a sorted T cell fraction (not recorded which). The CDR3 loop reads CASSIWDRGSEQFF. The CDR3 DNA sequence: TGTGCCAGTAGTATCTGGGACAGGGGTAGTGAGCAGTTCTTC.